What follows is one T cell receptor beta chain and its context. This clone was picked up one time. Its antigen remains unidentified. Qualities for individual bases were not recorded, and no much larger clone is one base off. Libraries came from the immunoSEQ multiplex PCR assay. TCRdb retrieved this table from immuneACCESS and kept in-frame rearrangements only. Not all clones are present; in checked studies, unresolved V genes account for under half, and no reason is known for the remainder. Here the sample has about 82,000 clones; nearly 96% occur a single time. Clones ranked in the top ten supply 0.37% of the sample. The entry originates in a study of technical replicates of blood from a few donors (dated by TCRdb to 2016 to 2017). The TCR sequence derives from a human donor in good health. Sequences were obtained from T cells isolated from PBMCs.

The CDR3 protein is CAISESNSEQPQHF. The DNA sequence reads TGTGCCATCAGTGAGTCGAATTCGGAGCAGCCCCAGCATTTT. The rearrangement combines TRBV10-3 with TRBJ1-5, with no confident D gene call. Via the germline V gene, CDR1 is ENHRY and CDR2 SYGVKD. The germline ends are 10 bases apart after V is trimmed by 0 bases and J by 7 bases. Counted from cysteine to phenylalanine, this CDR3 has 14 amino acids. Left in the record is the CDR3 DNA by itself, 42 bases read in frame from the first base.